Below, 3 T cell receptor beta chains from the same sample are listed, as sequenced in a study of blood T cells in healthy people across ages. The authors ran a second PCR of roughly 6 to 11 cycles using a sample-barcoded 5' primer and a J-beta primer mix. TCRdb re-analysed the 5' RACE reads in MiXCR, keeping a single row per CDR3 protein. The table records hundreds of thousands of distinct CDR3 sequences, 35% to 40% of them present only once. Sequenced sample: blood. The receptor source for this set is a man in his late teens or twenties in good health.

CDR3 coding DNA: TGTGCCAGCAGCTGGGAAACTCGACAGGGGCCGGGCACAGATACGCAGTATTTT. It translates to CASSWETRQGPGTDTQYF. The rearrangement joins TRBV5-6 to TRBJ2-3; TRBD1 matches at 8 bases. Losses at the gene ends were 3 bases for V and 1 base for J; bases not matched to a gene: 13. This CDR3 is 18 amino acids long. Looked up from germline, CDR1 is SGHDT and CDR2 is YYEEEE.

The chain couples TRBV29-1 to TRBJ2-2; TRBD2 is a possible D gene (5 bases). Germline V gives CDR1 SQVTM, CDR2 ANQGSEA. The ends were cut back, 4 bases at V and 7 bases at J, with 16 bases in the middle. CDR3 length: 14 residues. The CDR3 sequence is CSVVEGVGNGELFF. The CDR3 DNA is TGCAGCGTTGTCGAGGGCGTGGGAAACGGGGAGCTGTTTTTT.

This rearrangement joins TRBV5-1 to TRBJ2-5, with D possibly being TRBD2 (6 bases). CDR3 length equals 14 residues. V was cut by 4 bases and J by 11 bases, with 21 bases left in between. Germline V lookup: CDR1 SGHRS, CDR2 YFSETQ. CDR3 nucleotide sequence: TGCGCCAGCAGCCTCCCCAGCGGGTACAATGAGCAGTACTTC. This translates into CASSLPSGYNEQYF.